This T cell receptor beta chain stems from a study of CD8 T cells in ankylosing spondylitis (dated by TCRdb to about 2017). Background on the whole study: T cell receptor beta repertoires were profiled in healthy donors and ankylosing spondylitis patients so that disease-linked TCR variants could be found. The full study cohort comprised 20 to 30 ankylosing spondylitis patients and approximately 100 healthy donors. Peripheral blood samples were taken, and synovial fluid was additionally collected from ankylosing spondylitis patients.

What the study reported, not specific to this receptor: The disease-linked clones were reported to be significantly enriched in matched synovial fluid samples from ankylosing spondylitis patients. Some of the motif variants had been reported before in the synovial fluid and blood of reactive arthritis patients, a finding that suggests common disease-initiation mechanisms. A TCR beta motif made up of several highly homologous amino acid variants appeared to be characteristic of blood from ankylosing spondylitis patients. In peripheral blood, the disease-linked clones were found at relatively low frequencies and had a CD8+ phenotype.

The listed sequencing device is Illumina HiSeq 2500. Quantitative 5'-RACE with molecular barcodes was the method used to prepare the TCR beta libraries. On the authors' methods: To identify disease-linked TCR variants, a new computational method was used, one built on a probabilistic model of VDJ rearrangement. Through fastp at Q25 and MiXCR, TCRdb rebuilt clones from the public reads, retaining in-frame beta chains. Here each entry gathers all rows of one CDR3 protein and keeps the most common genes and DNA. The V and J calls come from TCRdb's annotation, not from the publication. This sample holds roughly 7,000 distinct CDR3 sequences; approximately 2.7% were observed only once. The leading ten clones occupy approximately 40% of the sample. In its sample, this clonotype was seen many times. The specificity of this receptor is unknown. The input lacks base qualities; no much larger clone sits a single base away.

CDR3 length: 15 amino acids, cysteine to phenylalanine. Only CDR3 DNA is held: 45 bases, read in frame from base 1. CDR1 SGDLS and CDR2 YYNGEE are derived from the germline V gene. V trim: 0 bases; J trim: 5 bases; unmatched bases: 3. The chain was built from TRBV9 and TRBJ1-2; TRBD1 matches 11 bases in the middle. The source material was blood, either unsorted or a sorted T cell fraction (not recorded which). This sequence originates from a female donor with ankylosing spondylitis or in good health (not recorded which). The nucleotide sequence reads TGTGCCAGCAGCGTAGCGGGGACAGGGGGATATGGCTACACCTTC. Its product reads: CASSVAGTGGYGYTF.